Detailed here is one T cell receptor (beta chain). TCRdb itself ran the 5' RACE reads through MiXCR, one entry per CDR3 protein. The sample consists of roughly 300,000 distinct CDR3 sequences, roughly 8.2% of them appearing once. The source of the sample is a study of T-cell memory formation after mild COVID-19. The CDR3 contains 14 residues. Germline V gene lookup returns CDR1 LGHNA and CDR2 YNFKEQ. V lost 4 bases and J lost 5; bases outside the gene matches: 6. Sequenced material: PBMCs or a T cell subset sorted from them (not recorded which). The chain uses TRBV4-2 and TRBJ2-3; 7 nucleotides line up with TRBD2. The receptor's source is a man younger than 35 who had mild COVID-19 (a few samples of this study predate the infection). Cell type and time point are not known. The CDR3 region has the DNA TGTGCCAGCAGCCTCCAGCGGGGCCTAGATACGCAGTATTTT. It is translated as CASSLQRGLDTQYF.